The rows below give T cell receptor beta chains drawn from one sample of a study of response to subunit inactivated influenza vaccine. TCRdb passed the RT-PCR reads through MiXCR, listing each CDR3 protein once. The table shows roughly 710,000 distinct CDR3 sequences, with approximately 14% occurring only once. Sample: PBMCs from blood, taken 14 to 15 days before vaccination. The source is a man aged 50-59 years who received an inactivated influenza vaccine. The conserved cysteine and the conserved F or W are not part of the CDR3 here. Each record gives: CDR3 protein, V gene, J gene.

CDR3 protein: ASSGSQGRGYNEQF
V gene: TRBV6-1
J gene: TRBJ2-1

CDR3 protein: ASSHDDRGTGELF
V gene: TRBV4-3
J gene: TRBJ2-2

CDR3 protein: ASSYRRNTGELF
V gene: TRBV12-3/TRBV12-4
J gene: TRBJ2-2

CDR3 protein: ASSTRLAGDTGELF
V gene: TRBV13
J gene: TRBJ2-2

CDR3 protein: AWSPGVVTEAF
V gene: TRBV30
J gene: TRBJ1-1

CDR3 protein: ASSYDTQY
V gene: TRBV7-9
J gene: TRBJ2-3

CDR3 protein: ASSPPDAYEQY
V gene: TRBV18
J gene: TRBJ2-7

CDR3 protein: ASSPDLNEQF
V gene: TRBV7-9
J gene: TRBJ2-1

CDR3 protein: ASTTLGATDTQY
V gene: TRBV7-8
J gene: TRBJ2-3

CDR3 protein: ASSIGLAGKNEQF
V gene: TRBV7-8
J gene: TRBJ2-1

CDR3 protein: SALTGETQY
V gene: TRBV20-1
J gene: TRBJ2-5

CDR3 protein: ASKQLAGGLTGELF
V gene: TRBV12-3/TRBV12-4
J gene: TRBJ2-2

CDR3 protein: ASLRTGSRQIRSSTDTQY
V gene: TRBV6-2/TRBV6-3
J gene: TRBJ2-3

CDR3 protein: ASSPRGVRGSNEQF
V gene: TRBV6-2/TRBV6-3
J gene: TRBJ2-1

CDR3 protein: ASSLRVAGEQETQY
V gene: TRBV27
J gene: TRBJ2-5

CDR3 protein: ASSAKTGNWETQY
V gene: TRBV12-3/TRBV12-4
J gene: TRBJ2-5

CDR3 protein: SVLDRSSNQPQH
V gene: TRBV29-1
J gene: TRBJ1-5

CDR3 protein: ASSQGQGWNEQF
V gene: TRBV5-1
J gene: TRBJ2-1

CDR3 protein: ASSLRSLATYGAGSETQY
V gene: TRBV11-2
J gene: TRBJ2-5

CDR3 protein: ASSGRAHNEQF
V gene: TRBV9
J gene: TRBJ2-1

CDR3 protein: ASSEGARVGGHSRLRQETQY
V gene: TRBV2
J gene: TRBJ2-5

CDR3 protein: ASSPGGGGQY
V gene: TRBV7-2
J gene: TRBJ2-3

CDR3 protein: ASSDSTSTGELF
V gene: TRBV6-4
J gene: TRBJ2-2

CDR3 protein: ASSPMVSNQPQH
V gene: TRBV7-8
J gene: TRBJ1-5

CDR3 protein: ASSQSSLANTGELF
V gene: TRBV3-1
J gene: TRBJ2-2

CDR3 protein: SADSTSGTTDTQY
V gene: TRBV20-1
J gene: TRBJ2-3

CDR3 protein: ASSQAILGAGTGELF
V gene: TRBV4-3
J gene: TRBJ2-2

CDR3 protein: ASSRHLTGELF
V gene: TRBV14
J gene: TRBJ2-2

CDR3 protein: ASSLATGGSQPQH
V gene: TRBV5-1
J gene: TRBJ1-5

CDR3 protein: ASSLDSGSFVNEQF
V gene: TRBV5-1
J gene: TRBJ2-1

CDR3 protein: SVVDGAYEQY
V gene: TRBV29-1
J gene: TRBJ2-7

CDR3 protein: ASSWTTGGTEAF
V gene: TRBV5-1
J gene: TRBJ1-1

CDR3 protein: ASTRDPTYNEQF
V gene: TRBV3-1
J gene: TRBJ2-1

CDR3 protein: SARPPRRGNSYNEQF
V gene: TRBV20-1
J gene: TRBJ2-1

CDR3 protein: ASSQVLGSPNTEAF
V gene: TRBV3-1
J gene: TRBJ1-1

CDR3 protein: ASSQTGVTDTQY
V gene: TRBV4-1
J gene: TRBJ2-3

CDR3 protein: ASSSKGRGRETQY
V gene: TRBV6-5
J gene: TRBJ2-5

CDR3 protein: ASSPGTRSVQEQF
V gene: TRBV27
J gene: TRBJ2-1

CDR3 protein: ASSLEYSRLSSYNEQF
V gene: TRBV11-2
J gene: TRBJ2-1

CDR3 protein: ASSQAPGIWYEQY
V gene: TRBV4-3
J gene: TRBJ2-7

CDR3 protein: ASSVAGPGELF
V gene: TRBV5-1
J gene: TRBJ2-2

CDR3 protein: ASSEWTGQLYNEQF
V gene: TRBV25-1
J gene: TRBJ2-1

CDR3 protein: AISDGTGGLNTEAF
V gene: TRBV10-3
J gene: TRBJ1-1

CDR3 protein: ASSLTEGGTEAF
V gene: TRBV7-3
J gene: TRBJ1-1

CDR3 protein: ASSLDFINTEAF
V gene: TRBV5-1
J gene: TRBJ1-1

CDR3 protein: ASSLTGYSGYEQY
V gene: TRBV27
J gene: TRBJ2-7

CDR3 protein: ASSLKGGNTEAF
V gene: TRBV12-3/TRBV12-4
J gene: TRBJ1-1

CDR3 protein: ASSSLTGDETQY
V gene: TRBV6-5
J gene: TRBJ2-5

CDR3 protein: ASSLDVSQETQY
V gene: TRBV5-1
J gene: TRBJ2-5

CDR3 protein: ASSQVARAGGPYNEQF
V gene: TRBV4-3
J gene: TRBJ2-1

CDR3 protein: ATSREGRSLGDEQY
V gene: TRBV15
J gene: TRBJ2-7

CDR3 protein: SVPIGVSFQETQY
V gene: TRBV29-1
J gene: TRBJ2-5

CDR3 protein: ASSSGHSGGELF
V gene: TRBV5-1
J gene: TRBJ2-2

CDR3 protein: SVVGQGAGETQY
V gene: TRBV29-1
J gene: TRBJ2-5

CDR3 protein: ATRRMMSTEAF
V gene: TRBV15
J gene: TRBJ1-1